Below, 26 T cell receptor beta chains from the same sample are listed, as sequenced in a study of blood T cell repertoires in COVID-19. Data came from immunoSEQ multiplex PCR; TCRdb stores just in-frame clones and leaves some out. Of more than 150,000 clones listed, 80% to 90% are singletons. The sample consisted of peripheral blood. Every receptor here comes from a man in his fifties or sixties with acute or convalescent COVID-19.

The chain combines TRBV19 with TRBJ1-3; D not certain. Germline CDR1 and CDR2: LNHDA and SQIVND (reference sequence). Trimming stripped 3 bases from V and 0 bases from J, with 9 bases between. The CDR3 runs 15 residues. The DNA of the CDR3 is TGTGCCAGTAGTATCAATCCGGGCTCTGGAAACACCATATATTTT. It codes for CASSINPGSGNTIYF.

The rearrangement uses TRBV19 and TRBJ2-1; TRBD1 is a possible D gene (6 bases). In germline, CDR1 is LNHDA, CDR2 SQIVND (reference sequence). The CDR3 runs 14 residues. The germline V and J ends were trimmed by 0 bases and 7 bases, with 10 bases remaining between them. The CDR3 here is CASSIDRGRNEQFF. The CDR3 DNA sequence: TGTGCCAGTAGTATAGACAGGGGTAGAAATGAGCAGTTCTTC.

The genes are TRBV24-1 and TRBJ1-1; TRBD1 matches 7 bases. The germline V gene has CDR1 KGHDR and CDR2 SFDVKD. The V gene end was trimmed by 2 bases and the J gene end by 8 bases; junction bases not matched to a gene: 1. The CDR3 totals 12 residues. CDR3 sequence reads: CATSDSDREAFF. CDR3 bases: TGTGCCACCAGTGATTCGGACAGGGAAGCTTTCTTT.

V and J are TRBV20-1 and TRBJ2-3, with D possibly TRBD2 on 6 matching bases. V gave up 3 bases and J gave up 1 base, with 8 bases separating them. Germline V gives CDR1 DFQATT, CDR2 SNEGSKA (reference sequence). This CDR3 has 13 residues. CDR3 residues: CSASWEGTDTQYF. The CDR3 DNA sequence: TGCAGTGCTAGTTGGGAGGGCACAGATACGCAGTATTTT.

The chain uses TRBV10-1 and TRBJ1-1; D not certain. Germline CDR1 is WNHNN and CDR2 is SYGVQD (reference sequence). The length of the CDR3 is 12 residues. Trimming shortened V by 5 bases and J by 11 bases, and 15 bases separated the two germline ends. The CDR3 sequence is CASSSYTSGAFF. The CDR3 DNA reads TGCGCCAGCAGTTCCTATACCTCGGGGGCTTTCTTT.

This sequence joins TRBV24-1 and TRBJ2-7, with 8 bases aligning to TRBD1. V was clipped by 3 bases and J by 6 bases; unmatched bases: 12. This CDR3 comprises 16 residues. CDR1 and CDR2 (germline): KGHDR, SFDVKD. The CDR3 region has the DNA TGTGCCACCAGTGATCCTCGGCAGGGGGCTGGCGCCGAGCAGTACTTC. The encoded protein is CATSDPRQGAGAEQYF.

The genes are TRBV2 and TRBJ2-1, with TRBD2 matching 13 bases. The junction had 2 bases not matched to a gene; V was cut back by 7 bases and J by 5 bases. The CDR3 runs to 14 residues. Germline V gene sequence: CDR1 SNHLY, CDR2 FYNNEI. As DNA, the CDR3 is TGTGCCAGCAACGGACTAGCGGGGGACAATGAGCAGTTCTTC. It yields the protein CASNGLAGDNEQFF.

CDR3 residues: CASSPLSRNTGELFF. CDR3 DNA sequence: TGTGCCAGCAGCCCCCTGTCTCGGAACACCGGGGAGCTGTTTTTT. The rearrangement uses TRBV2 and TRBJ2-2, with D unresolved. V shed 6 bases and J shed 1 base, with 12 bases lying between them. The germline V gene has CDR1 SNHLY and CDR2 FYNNEI. The CDR3 consists of 15 residues.

V gene TRBV27 combines with J gene TRBJ1-1; D is uncertain. The V and J ends lost 4 bases and 5 bases respectively, with 14 bases between them. CDR1 is MNHEY, CDR2 SMNVEV, per germline (reference sequence). This CDR3 has 14 residues. The CDR3 spells CASSSNDLRTEAFF. CDR3 DNA: TGTGCCAGCAGTTCCAATGATTTGAGGACTGAAGCTTTCTTT.

DNA for the CDR3: TGCGCCAGCAGCCGGTGGACACCGCCTAATGAAAAACTGTTTTTT. Residues: CASSRWTPPNEKLFF. The V gene is TRBV5-1, the J gene TRBJ1-4, with D perhaps TRBD1 (5 bases). The V gene's germline CDR1 is SGHRS and CDR2 YFSETQ. V was shortened by 4 bases and J by 3 bases, with 13 bases between the two germline ends. The CDR3 has 15 residues.

Many counts were recorded for this clone. The rearrangement uses TRBV30 and TRBJ2-7; D uncertain. The CDR3 extends over 11 amino acids. CDR1 and CDR2 (germline): GTSNPN, SVGIG (reference sequence). The ends were cut back, 2 bases at V and 3 bases at J, with 5 bases in the middle. This chain's CDR3 is CAWSSGYEQYF. The CDR3 DNA is TGTGCCTGGAGTTCCGGCTACGAGCAGTACTTC.

This chain uses TRBV9 with TRBJ1-1, with D tentatively TRBD1 (6 bases). Per the germline V gene, CDR1 is SGDLS and CDR2 is YYNGEE. V was pared by 9 bases and J by 0 bases, with 12 bases between. The CDR3 consists of 13 residues. This CDR3 reads CATTTGLNTEAFF. The CDR3 region has the DNA TGTGCCACGACTACAGGGTTGAACACTGAAGCTTTCTTT.

This chain uses TRBV28 with TRBJ2-7, with 7 bases that match TRBD1. With 4 bases clipped from V and 2 bases from J, the junction kept 5 bases outside the gene matches. The CDR3 is made up of 14 amino acids. Germline V gene lookup returns CDR1 MDHEN and CDR2 SYDVKM. Here the CDR3 DNA reads TGTGCCAGCAGTTCCTACAGGGGCGCCTACGAGCAGTACTTC. It specifies CASSSYRGAYEQYF. The full variable domain, completed using reference TRBV28 and TRBJ2-7, is DVKVTQSSRYLVKRTGEKVFLECVQDMDHENMFWYRQDPGLGLRLIYFSYDVKMKEKGDIPEGYSVSREKKERFSLILESASTNQTSMYLCASSSYRGAYEQYFGPGTRLTVT.

The chain uses TRBV7-2 and TRBJ1-1; TRBD1 is a possible D gene (5 bases). Trimming shortened V by 1 base and J by 3 bases, and 12 bases separated the two germline ends. CDR3 length: 15 residues. The V gene's germline CDR1 is SGHTA and CDR2 FQGNSA. The CDR3 DNA reads as TGTGCCAGCAGCTTAGGGAGGGCGGGGGACACTGAAGCTTTCTTT. Translated, it gives CASSLGRAGDTEAFF.

The chain is built from TRBV5-1 and TRBJ2-5; 9 bases match TRBD1. This CDR3 contains 14 residues. J was trimmed by 3 bases and V by 4 bases; bases with no gene match: 4. Germline V gene lookup returns CDR1 SGHRS and CDR2 YFSETQ. The CDR3 sequence is CASSPGQGKETQYF. The CDR3 region has the DNA TGCGCCAGCAGCCCGGGACAGGGTAAAGAGACCCAGTACTTC.

V and J are TRBV15 and TRBJ2-7, with D possibly being TRBD1 (5 bases). From germline, CDR1 is LNHNV and CDR2 YYDKDF (reference sequence). The CDR3 loop spans 16 amino acids. The ends were cut back, 3 bases at V and 0 bases at J, with 15 bases in the middle. The CDR3 region has the DNA TGTGCCACCAGCAGGAGTCGACAGTTTAGCTCCTACGAGCAGTACTTC. Its translation is CATSRSRQFSSYEQYF.

The rearrangement links TRBV11-2 to TRBJ2-2; D is perhaps TRBD1 (6 bases). The CDR3 runs 12 residues. The germline gives CDR1 SGHAT, CDR2 FQNNGV. With 6 bases removed from V and 7 bases from J, the gap between germline ends came to 9 bases. CDR3 in amino acids: CASRKDSGELFF. In nucleotides, the CDR3 is TGTGCCAGCAGGAAGGACAGCGGGGAGCTGTTTTTT.

The V and J genes are TRBV27 and TRBJ2-7; D not certain. The CDR3 has 13 residues. V shed 5 bases and J shed 3 bases, with 11 bases lying between them. Germline V CDR1 and CDR2: MNHEY, SMNVEV (reference sequence). CDR3 in amino acids: CASSPRIYYEQYF. CDR3 in DNA: TGTGCCAGCAGTCCGCGCATTTACTACGAGCAGTACTTC.

The chain combines TRBV29-1 with TRBJ1-1, with 9 bases fitting TRBD1. The V gene's germline CDR1 is SQVTM and CDR2 ANQGSEA. The CDR3 totals 12 residues. The J segment lost 5 bases and the V segment lost 7 bases, leaving 5 bases of the junction unmatched. In DNA form, the CDR3 reads TGCAGCGCCGACAGGGGGGGGACTGAAGCTTTCTTT. This sequence encodes CSADRGGTEAFF.

The V call is TRBV13, the J call TRBJ2-3; 13 bases fit TRBD2. Per germline, CDR1 PRHDT and CDR2 FYEKMQ (reference sequence). CDR3 length equals 22 residues. With 0 bases clipped from V and 0 bases from J, the junction kept 15 bases outside the gene matches. Here the CDR3 reads CASSLGLPGLAGLIGSTDTQYF. The DNA of the CDR3 is TGTGCCAGCAGCTTAGGCTTACCGGGACTAGCGGGGTTAATAGGGAGCACAGATACGCAGTATTTT.

The chain uses TRBV19 and TRBJ2-1, with 7 positions matching TRBD2. J was trimmed by 0 bases and V by 9 bases; bases with no gene match: 8. The length of the CDR3 is 15 residues. CDR1 LNHDA and CDR2 SQIVND come from the germline V gene (reference sequence). The DNA for the CDR3 is TGTGCCAGCAGGTCGGGGGGTAGCTCCTACAATGAGCAGTTCTTC. Protein product: CASRSGGSSYNEQFF.

This chain uses TRBV5-5 with TRBJ2-7, with 12 bases identical to TRBD2. The ends lost 4 bases at V and 2 bases at J; junction bases unmatched: 1. CDR1 and CDR2 from the germline V gene are SGHKS and YYEKEE (reference sequence). This CDR3 comprises 14 residues. The CDR3 coding sequence is TGTGCCAGCAGCCTAGCGGGAGGGACCTACGAGCAGTACTTC. As protein: CASSLAGGTYEQYF.

V usage is TRBV9 and J usage is TRBJ2-1; TRBD2 might be the D (6 bases). This CDR3 has 16 residues. Germline CDR1 SGDLS, CDR2 YYNGEE. V lost 0 bases to trimming and J lost 0 bases, with 10 bases between them. CDR3 region: CASSVGPGVSYNEQFF. CDR3 bases: TGTGCCAGCAGCGTAGGCCCGGGAGTCTCCTACAATGAGCAGTTCTTC.

The CDR3 coding sequence is TGTGCCAGCAGCAAAACGGGTAATGAAAAACTGTTTTTT. Translated, it gives CASSKTGNEKLFF. The V and J genes are TRBV5-5 and TRBJ1-4, with D hard to call. The CDR3 is 13 amino acids. Germline V gene lookup returns CDR1 SGHKS and CDR2 YYEKEE (reference sequence). Trimming pared 4 bases from V and 4 bases from J, leaving 8 bases between.

This chain links TRBV30 with TRBJ1-2; 7 bases are shared with TRBD1. From germline, CDR1 is GTSNPN and CDR2 SVGIG (reference sequence). V lost 0 bases, J lost 8 bases, and 12 bases stayed unmatched. The length of the CDR3 is 15 residues. The CDR3 DNA reads as TGTGCCTGGAGTGTACGGTCAGGGGGAACGCAAGGCTACACCTTC. Amino acids: CAWSVRSGGTQGYTF.

V and J are TRBV6-2 or TRBV6-3 and TRBJ2-5; 13 positions agree with TRBD2. V was clipped by 6 bases and J by 5 bases; unmatched bases: 15. Germline CDR1 reads MNHEY; CDR2 reads SVGEGT. The CDR3 totals 18 residues. The CDR3, as DNA: TGTGCCAGCAGCCCTGGGACTAGCGGGAACGTCGTTTTTGAGACCCAGTACTTC. It yields the protein CASSPGTSGNVVFETQYF.